This passage covers 14 T cell receptor beta chains from one sample sequenced in a study of Ad26.COV2.S vaccination and SARS-CoV-2 variants. Treatment defined: approximately 18 received Ad26.COV2.S at low or high dose, single or two shots; about 5 received placebo; per-sample allocation not given. Samples were taken on day 63 after the first vaccine or placebo injection. The table came from immunoSEQ multiplex PCR; TCRdb's copy has only in-frame clones and leaves some out. The sample comprises about 680,000 clones, roughly 90% of which are singletons, and approximately 1.5% rests with the top ten. The sequences come from peripheral blood, collected in a trial of Ad26.COV2.S vaccine versus placebo. Receptors were obtained from a person aged 18-65 years who received the Ad26.COV2.S COVID-19 vaccine or a placebo.

V gene TRBV30 combines with J gene TRBJ1-2; 12 nucleotides line up with TRBD1. Germline-derived CDR1 and CDR2 are GTSNPN and SVGIG (reference sequence). This CDR3 spans 15 amino acids. Trimming removed 2 bases from V and 8 bases from J; junction bases left unmatched: 9. CDR3 sequence (DNA): TGTGCCTGGAGTCCTCCGGGACAGGGGGCCCTCGGCTACACCTTC. Amino acid sequence: CAWSPPGQGALGYTF.

The chain carries TRBV4-1 and TRBJ1-6; D is ambiguous. V was pared by 1 base and J by 9 bases, with 19 bases between. Germline V gene lookup returns CDR1 MGHRA and CDR2 YSYEKL. There are 17 residues in the CDR3. CDR3 loop: CASSQASRQFAVSPLHF. Written as DNA, the CDR3 is TGCGCCAGCAGCCAAGCCAGTCGCCAGTTCGCGGTTTCACCCCTCCACTTT.

The CDR3 reads CASSLVGSGGYTF. As DNA, the CDR3 is TGTGCCAGCAGCTTGGTTGGGTCGGGCGGCTACACCTTC. This rearrangement joins TRBV5-6 to TRBJ1-2; D not certain. CDR1 is SGHDT, CDR2 YYEEEE, per germline. Trimming removed 0 bases at V and 8 bases at J, with 11 bases between. The CDR3 extends over 13 amino acids.

The CDR3 spells CAINNLAGSTDTQYF. CDR3 nucleotides: TGTGCCATCAATAATTTAGCGGGGAGCACAGATACGCAGTATTTT. V and J are TRBV10-3 and TRBJ2-3, with 8 bases that match TRBD2. The CDR3 length is 15 residues. In germline, CDR1 is ENHRY, CDR2 SYGVKD. V gave up 7 bases and J gave up 0 bases; unmatched junction bases: 6.

The V and J genes are TRBV5-6 and TRBJ2-5; D is possibly TRBD1 (6 bases). Trimming removed 4 bases at V and 5 bases at J, with 12 bases between. Germline lookup yields CDR1 SGHDT and CDR2 YYEEEE. The length of the CDR3 is 13 residues. CDR3 sequence reads: CASSRMGAETQYF. CDR3 nucleotide sequence: TGTGCCAGCAGCCGAATGGGGGCTGAGACCCAGTACTTC. The full variable domain, with the rest looked up from reference TRBV5-6 and TRBJ2-5, is DAGVTQSPTHLIKTRGQQVTLRCSPKSGHDTVSWYQQALGQGPQFIFQYYEEEERQRGNFPDRFSGHQFPNYSSELNVNALLLGDSALYLCASSRMGAETQYFGPGTRLLVL.

The chain links TRBV7-3 to TRBJ2-3; 11 positions agree with TRBD2. This CDR3 is 16 amino acids long. V lost 5 bases, J lost 6 bases, and 10 bases stayed unmatched. Per the germline V gene, CDR1 is SGHTA and CDR2 is FQGTGA. The CDR3 protein is CASSVTSGAPGDTQYF. The CDR3 bases are TGTGCCAGCAGCGTGACTAGCGGGGCCCCCGGGGATACGCAGTATTTT.

J is TRBJ1-5 and V is TRBV6-5; no clear D. V dropped 2 bases and J dropped 7 bases, with 9 bases sitting between them. The CDR3 loop spans 13 amino acids. Per the germline V gene, CDR1 is MNHEY and CDR2 is SVGAGI. CDR3 DNA: TGTGCCAGCAGTTACGAGGGTAAACAGCCCCAGCATTTT. This encodes CASSYEGKQPQHF.

The chain uses TRBV4-3 and TRBJ1-1; 7 positions agree with TRBD1. The CDR3 sequence is 13 residues long. Losses at the gene ends were 4 bases for V and 7 bases for J; bases not matched to a gene: 6. From germline, CDR1 is LGHNA and CDR2 YSLEER. Written as DNA, the CDR3 is TGCGCCAGCAGCCGCCAATGGGACAGTGAAGCTTTCTTT. Translating it yields CASSRQWDSEAFF.

V is TRBV7-2 and J is TRBJ1-3; D might be TRBD1 (6 bases). V gave up 1 base and J gave up 4 bases, with 17 bases separating them. Germline-derived CDR1 and CDR2 are SGHTA and FQGNSA. The CDR3 length is 17 residues. CDR3 sequence: CASSLGTVPLWGNTIYF. CDR3 DNA sequence: TGTGCCAGCAGCTTAGGGACAGTCCCGCTCTGGGGAAACACCATATATTTT.

This rearrangement joins TRBV20-1 to TRBJ2-1, with D tentatively TRBD1 (6 bases). Germline assignment: CDR1 DFQATT and CDR2 SNEGSKA (reference sequence). The CDR3 consists of 12 residues. V lost 3 bases and J lost 9, with 12 bases in between. The CDR3 region is CSASPYRAEQFF. The DNA for the CDR3 is TGCAGTGCTAGTCCTTACAGGGCTGAGCAGTTCTTC.

The V call is TRBV3-1 (or the pseudogene TRBV3-2), the J call TRBJ2-5, with D possibly being TRBD1 (5 bases). Trimming shortened V by 0 bases and J by 13 bases, and 15 bases separated the two germline ends. The CDR3 totals 13 residues. Germline values: CDR1 LGHDT, CDR2 YNNKEL (reference sequence). Here the CDR3 DNA reads TGTGCCAGCAGCCAAGATAAGGGGCGGTCCACGTACTTC. Translation: CASSQDKGRSTYF.

The chain combines TRBV7-9 with TRBJ1-1; D not resolved. Trimming took 0 bases from V and 6 from J, leaving 8 bases between them. Germline V gene sequence: CDR1 SEHNR, CDR2 FQNEAQ (reference sequence). This CDR3 has 13 amino acids. CDR3 nucleotide sequence: TGTGCCAGCAGCTTAGCCAGCTACTCTGAAGCTTTCTTT. Amino acids: CASSLASYSEAFF. Full variable domain (rest looked up from reference TRBV7-9 and TRBJ1-1): DTGVSQNPRHKITKRGQNVTFRCDPISEHNRLYWYRQTLGQGPEFLTYFQNEAQLEKSRLLSDRFSAERPKGSFSTLEIQRTEQGDSAMYLCASSLASYSEAFFGQGTRLTVV.

The chain couples TRBV6-5 to TRBJ2-3; the match to TRBD1 covers 7 bases. The CDR3 sequence is 12 residues long. V lost 7 bases to trimming and J lost 7 bases; unmatched junction nucleotides: 5. Germline values: CDR1 MNHEY, CDR2 SVGAGI. The chain's CDR3 is CASNGQENTQYF. The CDR3 DNA reads TGTGCCAGCAACGGACAGGAGAATACGCAGTATTTT.

This clone was recorded only once. This chain connects TRBV5-1 to TRBJ1-6; D gene unclear. Germline V gene data show CDR1 as SGHRS and CDR2 as YFSETQ. V was cut by 5 bases and J by 6 bases, with 15 bases left in between. This CDR3 has 15 residues. In DNA form, the CDR3 reads TGCGCCAGCAGTAAAGGAGAAGGGCTTAATTCACCCCTCCACTTT. It encodes CASSKGEGLNSPLHF.